These 30 T cell receptor beta chains originate from one sample sequenced in a study of CD8 T cells in Susac syndrome. When the RNA was reverse transcribed, random hexamers were used with an input of roughly 0.5 to 1 ug. TCRdb processed the immunoSEQ multiplex PCR reads anew with MiXCR; each CDR3 protein has one entry. Among under 350,000 distinct CDR3 sequences listed, roughly nine tenths were seen once. Sequencing was carried out using CD4+ T cells from PBMCs. All receptors derive from a human donor with multiple sclerosis.

V is TRBV20-1 and J is TRBJ1-4, with unresolved D. CDR1 is DFQATT, CDR2 SNEGSKA, per germline (reference sequence). V was pared by 0 bases and J by 5 bases, with 10 bases between. This CDR3 has 14 residues. The CDR3 spells CSARDLGLNEKLFF. The CDR3 region has the DNA TGCAGTGCTAGAGATCTAGGGCTAAATGAAAAACTGTTTTTT.

This chain joins TRBV3-1 and TRBJ1-3, with unresolved D. Germline CDR1 LGHDT, CDR2 YNNKEL (reference sequence). The CDR3 spans 14 residues. The V end lost 7 bases, the J end lost 1 base, and 11 bases lay between the germline ends. The CDR3 loop is CASTTEISGNTIYF. The CDR3 DNA sequence: TGTGCCAGCACCACGGAGATATCTGGAAACACCATATATTTT.

V and J are TRBV3-1 and TRBJ2-2; 9 bases are shared with TRBD1. This CDR3 spans 16 amino acids. V dropped 4 bases and J dropped 1; count of bases not matched to a gene: 4. CDR1 and CDR2 (germline): LGHDT, YNNKEL (reference sequence). The CDR3 DNA follows: TGTGCCAGCAGCCTAAGGGGACAGGGGAACACCGGGGAGCTGTTTTTT. The encoded protein is CASSLRGQGNTGELFF. The whole variable domain, remainder taken from reference TRBV3-1 and TRBJ2-2, is DTAVSQTPKYLVTQMGNDKSIKCEQNLGHDTMYWYKQDSKKFLKIMFSYNNKELIINETVPNRFSPKSPDKAHLNLHINSLELGDSAVYFCASSLRGQGNTGELFFGEGSRLTVL.

The chain employs TRBV12-3 or TRBV12-4 and TRBJ2-1; 12 bases fit TRBD1. V lost 7 bases to trimming and J lost 6 bases; unmatched junction nucleotides: 7. The CDR3 is 15 residues long. The CDR3 sequence is CASTRTGQGANEQFF. The CDR3 bases are TGTGCCAGCACCCGAACGGGACAGGGGGCCAATGAGCAGTTCTTC.

This clonotype has just one count. The V gene is TRBV7-8, the J gene TRBJ1-2; TRBD1 might be the D (5 bases). Germline values: CDR1 SGHVS, CDR2 FQNEAQ. Trimming pared 6 bases from V and 0 bases from J, leaving 8 bases between. The CDR3 consists of 13 residues. The CDR3 region is CASRGVANYGYTF. CDR3 DNA: TGTGCCAGCAGAGGGGTTGCTAACTATGGCTACACCTTC. Full variable domain (rest looked up from reference TRBV7-8 and TRBJ1-2): GAGVSQSPRYKVAKRGQDVALRCDPISGHVSLFWYQQALGQGPEFLTYFQNEAQLDKSGLPSDRFFAERPEGSVSTLKIQRTQQEDSAVYLCASRGVANYGYTFGSGTRLTVV.

The genes are TRBV2 and TRBJ2-1; D not resolved. The germline V and J ends were trimmed by 7 bases and 5 bases, with 6 bases remaining between them. The V gene's germline CDR1 is SNHLY and CDR2 FYNNEI. The CDR3 extends over 11 amino acids. CDR3 nucleotide sequence: TGTGCCAGCACGAGCAACAATGAGCAGTTCTTC. Its protein product is CASTSNNEQFF.

The rearrangement joins TRBV12-3 or TRBV12-4 to TRBJ1-1; D may be TRBD1 (5 bases). This CDR3 is 14 amino acids long. Trimming took 5 bases from V and 1 from J, leaving 11 bases between them. CDR3 nucleotide sequence: TGTGCCAGCAGTCAAGGGACGGAGAACACTGAAGCTTTCTTT. Its protein is CASSQGTENTEAFF.

CDR3 DNA sequence: TGTGCCAGCAGCCAAGCGGACAGGGCTCCGAACACTGAAGCTTTCTTT. Its protein product is CASSQADRAPNTEAFF. The V call is TRBV3-1, the J call TRBJ1-1, with 8 nucleotides matching TRBD1. The CDR3 is 16 amino acids. V lost 1 base and J lost 1; bases outside the gene matches: 5. The germline V gene encodes CDR1 LGHDT and CDR2 YNNKEL (reference sequence).

The gene calls are TRBV25-1 and TRBJ1-2; perhaps TRBD1 as D (5 bases). This CDR3 is built from 14 residues. Germline-derived CDR1 and CDR2 are MGHDK and SYGVNS. Trimming removed 1 base at V and 6 bases at J, with 12 bases between. The CDR3 loop reads CASSEWGSGNGYTF. Here the CDR3 DNA reads TGTGCCAGCAGTGAATGGGGGTCGGGGAATGGCTACACCTTC.

CDR3 in amino acids: CASSYGGLGSNEQFF. Written as DNA, the CDR3 is TGTGCCAGCAGTTACGGGGGACTGGGGTCCAATGAGCAGTTCTTC. The V call is TRBV6-2 or TRBV6-3, the J call TRBJ2-1, with D possibly matching TRBD2 (6 bases). From germline, CDR1 is MNHEY and CDR2 SVGEGT. Trimming removed 2 bases at V and 6 bases at J, with 14 bases between. This CDR3 is 15 amino acids long.

The gene calls are TRBV6-5 and TRBJ2-3, with D hard to call. The CDR3 totals 16 residues. V was cut by 4 bases and J by 2 bases, with 16 bases left in between. The germline V gene encodes CDR1 MNHEY and CDR2 SVGAGI. The CDR3, as DNA: TGTGCCAGCAGTTTCATTATAACAGTATCCACAGATACGCAGTATTTT. Protein product: CASSFIITVSTDTQYF.

The chain links TRBV20-1 to TRBJ2-4; 8 positions match TRBD2. After removal of 3 bases from V and 1 base from J, the junction contained 11 bases not matched to a gene. Germline lookup yields CDR1 DFQATT and CDR2 SNEGSKA (reference sequence). There are 17 residues in the CDR3. CDR3: CSASLLSGGGAKNIQYF. CDR3 in DNA: TGCAGTGCTAGCCTATTGAGCGGGGGAGGGGCCAAAAACATTCAGTACTTC.

This chain links TRBV12-3 or TRBV12-4 with TRBJ2-5; perhaps D is TRBD1 or TRBD2 (5 bases each). V lost 5 bases and J lost 4, with 8 bases in between. The CDR3 is 12 amino acids. The CDR3 loop reads CASSERGETQYF. The CDR3 nucleotides read TGTGCCAGCAGTGAGAGGGGAGAGACCCAGTACTTC.

The chain is built from TRBV10-3 and TRBJ2-7; a possible D gene is TRBD2 (5 bases). V was cut by 2 bases and J by 5 bases, with 16 bases left in between. The CDR3 totals 15 residues. Germline CDR1 and CDR2: ENHRY and SYGVKD. CDR3 bases: TGTGCCATCAGTGAGAGGGCCGGGGTTGGTCACGAGCAGTACTTC. This translates into CAISERAGVGHEQYF.

The chain carries TRBV5-1 and TRBJ2-3, with 9 bases identical to TRBD1. Germline CDR1 reads SGHRS; CDR2 reads YFSETQ. The CDR3 extends over 16 amino acids. J lost 0 bases, V lost 4 bases, and 6 bases had no gene match. CDR3 in amino acids: CASSNQGQGSTDTQYF. CDR3 sequence (DNA): TGCGCCAGCAGCAACCAGGGACAGGGTAGCACAGATACGCAGTATTTT.

V usage is TRBV7-6 and J usage is TRBJ2-2, with D uncertain. Trimming shortened V by 1 base and J by 4 bases, and 7 bases separated the two germline ends. CDR3 length equals 14 residues. The germline gives CDR1 SGHVS, CDR2 FNYEAQ. DNA of the CDR3: TGTGCCAGCAGCTTAGACGTTGGCACCGGGGAGCTGTTTTTT. It specifies CASSLDVGTGELFF.

The chain links TRBV6-5 to TRBJ1-3, with 7 bases identical to TRBD1. This CDR3 is 14 amino acids long. J gave up 5 bases and V 4 bases, and 5 bases lay outside the gene matches. The germline V gene has CDR1 MNHEY and CDR2 SVGAGI. The CDR3 bases are TGTGCCAGCAGTTCCCGACAGGGAAGAAACACCATATATTTT. Residues: CASSSRQGRNTIYF.

The chain is built from TRBV25-1 and TRBJ1-1, with D tentatively TRBD1 (6 bases). V dropped 1 base and J dropped 4 bases, with 13 bases sitting between them. This CDR3 region has 15 residues. The germline V gene has CDR1 MGHDK and CDR2 SYGVNS. DNA of the CDR3: TGTGCCAGCAGTGAATCGGGGGCGCGAGGCACTGAAGCTTTCTTT. This sequence encodes CASSESGARGTEAFF.

The chain joins TRBV7-9 to TRBJ1-4; D is undetermined. The germline V and J ends were trimmed by 5 bases and 7 bases, with 14 bases remaining between them. The CDR3 sequence is 14 residues long. The germline V gene encodes CDR1 SEHNR and CDR2 FQNEAQ (reference sequence). The CDR3, as DNA: TGTGCCAGCAGCCCAGCGGACGTACGTGAAAAACTGTTTTTT. Protein sequence: CASSPADVREKLFF.

This sequence joins TRBV6-2 or TRBV6-3 and TRBJ2-5, with no clear D. Trimming removed 6 bases from V and 6 bases from J, with 20 bases in between. Germline CDR1 MNHEY, CDR2 SVGEGT. The CDR3 extends over 15 amino acids. The CDR3 DNA follows: TGTGCCAGCAGCTTTAGCCGAGCAGGATGGAAGACCCAGTACTTC. Its translation is CASSFSRAGWKTQYF.

The genes are TRBV20-1 and TRBJ1-2; D is undetermined. The germline gives CDR1 DFQATT, CDR2 SNEGSKA (reference sequence). V was shortened by 5 bases and J by 7 bases, with 20 bases between the two germline ends. The CDR3 runs 14 residues. The CDR3 sequence is CSAVLTGGSGGYTF. The CDR3 DNA reads as TGCAGTGCTGTCCTGACTGGTGGGTCAGGTGGCTACACCTTC.

The chain employs TRBV19 and TRBJ2-1, with TRBD2 identical over 7 bases. The CDR3 spans 15 residues. V gave up 5 bases and J gave up 6 bases; unmatched junction bases: 10. Germline V gene lookup returns CDR1 LNHDA and CDR2 SQIVND (reference sequence). The CDR3 DNA follows: TGTGCCAGTAGTGGGGGACTAAACGGGGGCAATGAGCAGTTCTTC. Residues: CASSGGLNGGNEQFF.

The rearrangement joins TRBV7-9 to TRBJ2-7; perhaps TRBD1 as D (5 bases). CDR1 SEHNR and CDR2 FQNEAQ come from the germline V gene (reference sequence). Trimming removed 5 bases from V and 2 bases from J, with 13 bases in between. The CDR3 extends over 14 amino acids. The DNA of the CDR3 is TGTGCCAGCAGCCGTCGACAGCTTACCTACGAGCAGTACTTC. Translated: CASSRRQLTYEQYF.

This chain uses TRBV29-1 with TRBJ2-1; no clear D. CDR1 and CDR2 from the germline V gene are SQVTM and ANQGSEA. The CDR3 is made up of 14 amino acids. V was trimmed by 4 bases and J by 6 bases, leaving 16 bases between them. In DNA form, the CDR3 reads TGCAGCGTTGTTAGACCAATGGGCCTCAATGAGCAGTTCTTC. This translates into CSVVRPMGLNEQFF.

This chain connects TRBV27 to TRBJ1-5; D is possibly TRBD1 (5 bases). The germline CDR1 and CDR2 sequences are MNHEY and SMNVEV (reference sequence). The CDR3 totals 14 residues. The ends were cut back, 3 bases at V and 2 bases at J, with 8 bases in the middle. The CDR3 spells CASSFGARNQPQHF. CDR3 in DNA: TGTGCCAGCAGTTTCGGGGCCCGCAATCAGCCCCAGCATTTT.

This chain joins TRBV11-3 and TRBJ2-7; 8 bases are shared with TRBD1. The CDR3 is 15 residues long. Germline-derived CDR1 and CDR2 are SGHNT and YENEEA. V lost 5 bases, J lost 1 base, and 7 bases stayed unmatched. CDR3 sequence: CASSKPTGDSYEQYF. The CDR3 bases are TGTGCCAGCAGCAAGCCGACAGGGGATTCCTACGAGCAGTACTTC.

Only one count was recorded for this clonotype. The chain links TRBV18 to TRBJ1-3, with D unclear. The germline gives CDR1 KGHSH, CDR2 LQKENI. V was shortened by 1 base and J by 0 bases, with 10 bases between the two germline ends. This CDR3 contains 16 residues. CDR3 nucleotide sequence: TGTGCCAGCTCACCACAAGCCCGCTCCTCTGGAAACACCATATATTTT. Residues: CASSPQARSSGNTIYF.

The rearrangement joins TRBV6-5 to TRBJ2-7; TRBD2 matches at 7 bases. V dropped 5 bases and J dropped 3; count of bases not matched to a gene: 4. Germline V CDR1 and CDR2: MNHEY, SVGAGI. There are 13 residues in the CDR3. The CDR3 here is CASSERGDYEQYF. The CDR3 DNA follows: TGTGCCAGCAGTGAGCGGGGAGACTACGAGCAGTACTTC.

This rearrangement joins TRBV12-3 or TRBV12-4 to TRBJ1-3; 8 nucleotides align to TRBD1. Unmatched junction bases numbered 11, after V lost 3 bases and J lost 4 bases. The length of the CDR3 is 17 residues. The CDR3 nucleotides read TGTGCCAGCAGTTTCGTAGGGCAGGGGGCGTTCGGAAACACCATATATTTT. Protein sequence: CASSFVGQGAFGNTIYF.

The V gene is TRBV15, the J gene TRBJ2-3; 8 nucleotides agree with TRBD1. V dropped 0 bases and J dropped 6; count of bases not matched to a gene: 8. CDR3 length: 16 residues. The germline V gene has CDR1 LNHNV and CDR2 YYDKDF (reference sequence). The chain's CDR3 is CATSRDLGQGWDTQYF. CDR3 in DNA: TGTGCCACCAGCAGAGATCTTGGACAGGGCTGGGATACGCAGTATTTT. Filled out from reference TRBV15 and TRBJ2-3, the complete variable domain reads DAMVIQNPRYQVTQFGKPVTLSCSQTLNHNVMYWYQQKSSQAPKLLFHYYDKDFNNEADTPDNFQSRRPNTSFCFLDIRSPGLGDTAMYLCATSRDLGQGWDTQYFGPGTRLTVL.